This entry is about one T cell receptor (beta chain). This sample was taken from a study of Graves' ophthalmopathy and Graves' hyperthyroidism. The authors amplified TCR beta CDR3 regions, and they did so from RNA transcripts for repertoire sequencing. The first-round RT-PCR employed HTBI primers together with the Qiagen OneStep RT-PCR kit. A multiplex PCR was then performed as the second round. TCRdb re-derived calls from the multiplex PCR reads in MiXCR, one entry per CDR3 protein. The sample includes over a million distinct CDR3 sequences, roughly 35% of them seen just once. Sample: peripheral blood or thyroid tissue (not recorded which). The sequence came from an adult man with Graves' hyperthyroidism.

CDR3 amino acids: CASSLTGIPDTQYF. The CDR3 DNA follows: TGTGCCAGCAGTTTGACAGGGATCCCAGATACGCAGTATTTT. The chain combines TRBV27 with TRBJ2-3; 7 bases match TRBD1. The CDR3 sequence is 14 residues long. Germline-derived CDR1 and CDR2 are MNHEY and SMNVEV (reference sequence). With 3 bases clipped from V and 4 bases from J, the junction kept 4 bases outside the gene matches.